This record concerns one T cell receptor beta chain sequence. Its antigen remains unidentified. Base qualities are not recorded, but no much larger clone differs from it by a single base. CD4+ T cells from unexposed donors were collected before the COVID-19 pandemic (2011-2018). After roughly 11 days of culture, CD4+ T cells were isolated with the EasySep CD4+ T cell isolation kit. As far as cell numbers permitted, CD4+ T cells from unexposed donors were tested for reactivity against SARS-CoV-2 S and N as well as four spike pools from common cold coronaviruses. Each well received about 1.9 million PBMCs, cultured in IMDM supplemented with approximately 5.3% human AB serum and 9.5 to 10 IU/ml IL-2. Half of the culture medium was replaced with fresh IL-2-containing medium on days 3 and 7. Each peptide culture condition was generally run in triplicate replicate wells. Leukapheresis product for the unexposed donors was bought commercially. PBMCs were isolated from leukapheresis product or whole blood by Ficoll-Paque PLUS gradient centrifugation. PBMCs were either cryopreserved at -140°C or used fresh in the expansion assay. The QIAamp Micro DNA Kit was used to extract genomic DNA from the CD4+ T cells.

Trimming takes 3 bases from V and 5 bases from J, and the germline ends sit 6 bases apart. The germline V gene gives CDR1 as SGHDT and CDR2 as YYEEEE. Measured from the cysteine to the phenylalanine, the CDR3 is 13 residues long. Here the CDR3 DNA is all that survives: 39 bases in frame from base 1. Libraries were prepared through the immunoSEQ multiplex PCR assay. Per the source publication's procedure: During preprocessing, nonproductive sequences were discarded, as were any CDR3s that did not begin with C, did not end with F or W, or were shorter than 7 amino acids. Antigen-specific clonotypes were called with the MANAFEST web app on the basis of expansion relative to the reference and to other culture wells. A clone was considered positive if significant expansion relative to the reference culture was observed in 2 of 3 replicate wells at an FDR below 0.05. For a clone to be considered positive, significant expansion relative to all other tandem wells and an odds ratio above 5 were also required. Pairwise Levenshtein distance, computed with the stringdist R package after three terminal residues were trimmed from each end, was used as the measure of CDR3 homology. The clones in this table, taken by TCRdb from immuneACCESS, are in-frame only. Not every clone is retained; where verified, under half of the shortfall comes from an unresolved V gene, and the cause of the rest is unknown. V, J and clone size reflect that table, while D and trimming were determined from the DNA. Counted in this sample were around 21,000 clones; about three fifths of them appeared once. In total, the top ten clones hold about 10% of the sample.

This sample was included in a study of CD4 T cells in relation to SARS-CoV-2 and coronaviruses (dated by TCRdb to the early 2020s). Background on the whole study: In the ViraFEST assay, PBMCs were cultured with antigen for roughly ten days, after which TCR beta CDR3s were sequenced to identify clonal expansions specific to the antigen. At the level of individual TCR clonotypes, the study measured memory CD4+ T cell crossreactivity between SARS-CoV-2 spike protein and common cold coronavirus spike proteins. The Adaptive Biotechnologies TCR-sequencing kit was used to sequence samples from a few pre-COVID donors and the naive versus memory experiments, while other data came from Illumina-based sequencing. HLA restriction was mapped for shared crossreactive spike epitopes using patient-derived lymphoblastoid cell lines. Expansion assays from other donors in the study were sequenced with a different, Illumina-based TCR-beta assay. An HIV-1 Nef peptide pool or a no-peptide culture served as the negative reference condition. Overall study outcomes, separate from this receptor: No donor contributed both pre-pandemic and post-infection samples, which limited tracing the source of pre-existing responses. Small numbers of patients and of tested TCRs were a limitation of the study. Around two thirds of donors had memory CD4+ clonotypes that crossrecognized SARS-CoV-2 and at least one common cold coronavirus spike. Significantly weaker SARS-CoV-2-driven expansion was shown by crossreactive clones than by monoreactive clones, consistent with antigenic imprinting. Crossreactivity analysis centred on spike protein, so crossreactivity against other viral proteins was not assessed.

The source of this sequence is a human donor in good health. The sequence joins TRBV5-6 to TRBJ1-6; the D gene is unclear. Input material: CD4+ T cells from PBMCs, cultured in vitro. The bases read TGTGCCAGCAGCTGGACCGATAATTCACCCCTCCACTTT. It specifies CASSWTDNSPLHF.